The rows below give T cell receptor beta chains drawn from one sample of a study of cytomegalovirus exposure and HLA in healthy donors. The data were produced by immunoSEQ multiplex PCR, yet TCRdb's version contains in-frame clones alone and is incomplete. The sample records approximately 170,000 clones, 85% being singletons. Sequencing used PBMCs. These receptors were taken from a man under 40 in good health and CMV-seropositive. CDR3s include the opening cysteine and the closing phenylalanine or tryptophan. The D gene is left open where the match is weak. For some rows the clone size is stated as once, few or many, or as a class when expanded; others skip it.

V	D	J	size	CDR3	DNA
TRBV11-3	TRBD1	TRBJ2-1	.	CASSFSGQGKYNEQFF	TGTGCCAGCAGCTTTTCGGGACAGGGGAAATACAATGAGCAGTTCTTC
TRBV7-9	.	TRBJ1-1	.	CASSFFIGQGTEAFF	TGTGCCAGCAGCTTCTTCATCGGGCAGGGCACTGAAGCTTTCTTT
TRBV4-2	.	TRBJ1-2	.	CASSQVSTGPWRYGYTF	TGTGCCAGCAGCCAAGTGAGTACAGGCCCCTGGCGGTATGGCTACACCTTC
TRBV30	.	TRBJ2-7	.	CAWSAGSHEQYF	TGTGCCTGGAGTGCCGGGTCCCACGAGCAGTACTTC
TRBV12-5	TRBD2	TRBJ2-7	.	CASGLTGRDGIHEQYF	TGTGCTAGTGGTTTAACTGGGAGGGACGGTATCCACGAGCAGTACTTC
TRBV5-5	TRBD1	TRBJ1-2	.	CASSRQGSNYGYTF	TGTGCCAGCAGCCGACAGGGATCTAACTATGGCTACACCTTC
TRBV27	TRBD2	TRBJ2-1	.	CASSFSQREGPSSYNEQFF	TGTGCCAGCAGTTTTAGCCAGCGGGAGGGCCCAAGCTCCTACAATGAGCAGTTCTTC
TRBV6-1	TRBD1	TRBJ1-5	.	CASSADRLNQPQHF	TGTGCCAGCAGTGCGGACAGGCTGAATCAGCCCCAGCATTTT
TRBV18	.	TRBJ2-7	.	CASSPRTAGEQYF	TGTGCCAGCTCACCCAGGACAGCGGGGGAGCAGTACTTC
TRBV5-4	.	TRBJ2-1	.	CASSADRQAYNEQFF	TGTGCCAGCAGCGCTGACAGGCAAGCCTACAATGAGCAGTTCTTC
TRBV6-1	.	TRBJ2-1	.	CASRGSAEGKQFF	TGTGCCAGCCGAGGTAGCGCGGAGGGTAAGCAGTTCTTC
TRBV7-9	.	TRBJ2-7	.	CASSLGVSSAYEQYF	TGTGCCAGCAGCTTAGGTGTGTCTAGCGCCTACGAGCAGTACTTC
TRBV9	.	TRBJ2-1	.	CASSHTRNNEQFF	TGTGCCAGCAGCCATACTAGGAACAATGAGCAGTTCTTC
TRBV10-3	TRBD2	TRBJ2-3	.	CAISDQLAGAGDTQYF	TGTGCCATCAGTGACCAGCTAGCGGGAGCGGGGGATACGCAGTATTTT
TRBV19	.	TRBJ2-3	.	CASSISDFGTDTQYF	TGTGCCAGTAGTATAAGCGACTTTGGCACAGATACGCAGTATTTT
TRBV5-1	.	TRBJ1-1	.	CASSLGSREAFF	TGCGCCAGCAGCTTGGGGAGCCGCGAAGCTTTCTTT
TRBV7-9	.	TRBJ1-1	.	CSSSSQGLRTEAFF	TGTTCCAGCAGCTCACAGGGTTTGCGCACTGAAGCTTTCTTT
TRBV2	.	TRBJ2-2	once	CASSRVTGELFF	TGTGCCAGCAGCAGGGTAACCGGGGAGCTGTTTTTT
TRBV4-2	.	TRBJ2-3	.	CASSQDPRLPGTDTQYF	TGTGCCAGCAGCCAAGATCCCCGGCTCCCAGGAACAGATACGCAGTATTTT
TRBV25-1	.	TRBJ2-1	.	CASSEYRTVNEQFF	TGTGCCAGCAGTGAATATCGGACAGTTAATGAGCAGTTCTTC
TRBV30	TRBD1	TRBJ1-4	.	CAWSDGQGRKLFF	TGTGCCTGGAGTGACGGACAGGGACGAAAACTGTTTTTT
TRBV21-1	.	TRBJ1-1	.	CASSEVGGRNTEAFF	TGTGCCAGCAGCGAAGTGGGGGGGCGGAACACTGAAGCTTTCTTT
TRBV4-2	.	TRBJ1-1	.	CASSQLTNRATAFF	TGTGCCAGCAGCCAACTTACCAACAGGGCCACAGCTTTCTTT
TRBV14	.	TRBJ1-1	once	CASSPTRQKLNTEAFF	TGTGCCAGCAGCCCCACGAGACAGAAACTGAACACTGAAGCTTTCTTT
TRBV29-1	.	TRBJ2-5	.	CSVDLTLETQYF	TGCAGCGTTGACTTGACTTTAGAGACCCAGTACTTC
TRBV7-9	.	TRBJ1-2	.	CSSSLVDNPSEGYTF	TGTTCCAGCAGCTTAGTAGACAACCCCTCTGAAGGCTACACCTTC
TRBV6-1	.	TRBJ1-4	.	CASSGTGLEKLFF	TGTGCCAGCAGTGGAACAGGGCTGGAAAAACTGTTTTTT
TRBV7-2	TRBD2	TRBJ2-1	.	CASSPGLAGYNEQFF	TGTGCCAGCAGCCCTGGACTAGCGGGATACAATGAGCAGTTCTTC
TRBV10-2	TRBD2	TRBJ2-1	.	CASTRKVAGGRYEQFF	TGCGCCAGCACCAGGAAGGTAGCGGGAGGGAGGTATGAGCAGTTCTTC
TRBV5-6	TRBD2	TRBJ2-1	.	CASSLDRGGGVGYNEQFF	TGTGCCAGCAGCTTGGATCGGGGGGGCGGGGTAGGCTACAATGAGCAGTTCTTC
TRBV27	TRBD2	TRBJ2-3	.	CASSYRGGDTQYF	TGTGCCAGCAGTTACCGCGGGGGAGATACGCAGTATTTT
TRBV4-1	.	TRBJ1-4	.	CASSQHYTNEKLFF	TGCGCCAGCAGCCAACACTACACCAATGAAAAACTGTTTTTT
TRBV5-1	.	TRBJ2-2	once	CASSVTGYGTGELFF	TGCGCCAGCAGCGTTACAGGGTATGGCACCGGGGAGCTGTTTTTT
TRBV5-5	.	TRBJ1-1	.	CASSLVMAGGEAFF	TGTGCCAGCAGCTTGGTTATGGCGGGGGGCGAGGCTTTCTTT
TRBV5-8	TRBD1	TRBJ2-5	.	CASSLDMGDREQETQYF	TGTGCCAGCAGCTTGGATATGGGGGACAGGGAACAAGAGACCCAGTACTTC
TRBV7-3	TRBD2	TRBJ2-2	once	CASSLTAGYTGELFF	TGTGCCAGCAGCTTAACAGCGGGATACACCGGGGAGCTGTTTTTT
TRBV5-1	.	TRBJ2-7	few	CASSLARGNEQYF	TGCGCCAGCAGCTTGGCCCGGGGGAACGAGCAGTACTTC
TRBV7-2	.	TRBJ2-5	.	CASSSRQADGWTQYF	TGTGCCAGCAGCTCCCGACAGGCCGACGGGTGGACCCAGTACTTC
TRBV19	.	TRBJ1-5	.	CASSIRQFNQPQHF	TGTGCCAGTAGTATTAGACAGTTTAATCAGCCCCAGCATTTT
TRBV5-1	.	TRBJ2-5	.	CASSLPAGVETQYF	TGCGCCAGCAGCTTGCCCGCAGGGGTGGAGACCCAGTACTTC
TRBV6-1	TRBD1	TRBJ2-1	.	CASTGQGRSYNEQFF	TGTGCCAGCACGGGACAGGGAAGATCCTACAATGAGCAGTTCTTC
TRBV4-2	TRBD2	TRBJ2-2	.	CASSQASGRAGYTGELFF	TGTGCCAGCAGCCAAGCTAGCGGGAGGGCCGGGTACACCGGGGAGCTGTTTTTT
TRBV7-9	.	TRBJ2-1	.	CASSFAGSVTRLNEQFF	TGTGCCAGCAGCTTCGCCGGCTCGGTGACTCGACTAAATGAGCAGTTCTTC
TRBV30	.	TRBJ1-3	.	CAGSDSSGNTIYF	TGTGCCGGCTCGGACAGCTCTGGAAACACCATATATTTT
TRBV5-5	TRBD1	TRBJ2-2	once	CASSSSGDRVMTGELFF	TGTGCCAGCAGCTCCAGCGGGGACAGGGTAATGACCGGGGAGCTGTTTTTT
TRBV7-2	.	TRBJ1-1	.	CASSLRAGATAEAFF	TGTGCCAGCAGCTTAAGGGCGGGGGCCACGGCTGAAGCTTTCTTT
TRBV4-3	.	TRBJ2-6	.	CASSQDLQVSGANVLTF	TGCGCCAGCAGCCAAGATCTGCAGGTCTCTGGGGCCAACGTCCTGACTTTC
TRBV9	TRBD1	TRBJ1-1	.	CASSVDQGVFTEAFF	TGTGCCAGCAGCGTAGATCAGGGGGTGTTCACTGAAGCTTTCTTT
TRBV27	TRBD1	TRBJ1-2	few	CASSLTGGGYGYTF	TGTGCCAGCAGTTTGACAGGGGGAGGCTATGGCTACACCTTC
TRBV6-5	.	TRBJ1-2	.	CASTLTYNYGYTF	TGTGCCAGCACCCTAACGTATAACTATGGCTACACCTTC
TRBV4-2	TRBD1	TRBJ2-7	.	CASSQDRGAYEQYF	TGTGCCAGCAGCCAGGACAGGGGTGCGTACGAGCAGTACTTC
TRBV11-3	.	TRBJ2-3	.	CASSLSRSGVVGSQYF	TGTGCCAGCAGCTTATCGCGCTCAGGGGTTGTTGGATCGCAGTATTTT